This T cell receptor beta chain was obtained from a study of OX40 agonist ivuxolimab in advanced cancers. Whole-study findings and limits: At doses 0.1 to 3.0 mg/kg, CD4+ and CD8+ clones expanded.

TCRdb's copy holds only in-frame clones and misses some; the assay was immunoSEQ multiplex PCR. The sample has about 80,000 clones, roughly nine tenths seen once; the top ten hold approximately 0.69%. This clone showed up just once. Its antigen is currently unknown. Trimming left V 2 bases short and J 8 bases short, with 15 bases between. Germline V gene lookup returns CDR1 MDHEN and CDR2 SYDVKM. The CDR3 is 14 residues long. The chain employs TRBV28 and TRBJ1-2; D unclear. Sequenced material: CD4+ or CD8+ T cells sorted from blood, taken in a trial of the OX40 agonist ivuxolimab. This TCR was recovered from an adult with an advanced solid tumor such as melanoma, head and neck, liver or kidney cancer. For the CDR3, the DNA is TGTGCCAGCAGTTTAGGCGTTGTAGCGGGAGGCTACACCTTC. Amino acid sequence: CASSLGVVAGGYTF.